This TCR beta chain was identified in a study of T cells in Graves' hyperthyroidism and ophthalmopathy. The CDR3 totals 15 residues. The V and J ends lost 3 bases and 2 bases, in that order; junction bases with no gene match: 7. Germline V gives CDR1 SQVTM, CDR2 ANQGSEA. RNA transcripts were the template for amplifying TCR beta CDR3 regions. When the TCR CDR3 underwent first-round RT-PCR, the HTBI primer set was used. TCRdb analysed the multiplex PCR reads with MiXCR anew, one entry per CDR3 protein. The sample has a few hundred thousand distinct CDR3 sequences, more than 13% seen once. The sample consisted of blood. The genes are TRBV29-1 and TRBJ2-3; 8 bases are a match to TRBD2. The TCR originated in a woman under 40 with Graves' hyperthyroidism. This chain's CDR3 is CSVETAGDNTDTQYF. Written as DNA, the CDR3 is TGCAGCGTTGAGACAGCGGGAGATAACACAGATACGCAGTATTTT.